The rows below give T cell receptor beta chains drawn from one sample of a study of cytomegalovirus exposure and HLA in healthy donors. The table came from immunoSEQ multiplex PCR; TCRdb's copy has only in-frame clones and leaves some out. The table lists about 160,000 clones, about 95% of them singletons, with under 0.9% in the top ten. Sequencing was performed on PBMCs. These TCRs come from a young woman in good health and CMV-seronegative. The CDR3 runs from the conserved cysteine through the conserved F or W. The order of the fields is CDR3 protein, V gene, J gene.

CDR3 protein: CASSLAGLAGQETQYF
V gene: TRBV7-2
J gene: TRBJ2-5

CDR3 protein: CASSAGTGHNEKLFF
V gene: TRBV4-3
J gene: TRBJ1-4

CDR3 protein: CASKLASGTDTQYF
V gene: TRBV7-3
J gene: TRBJ2-3

CDR3 protein: CASSYSGGGRVETQYF
V gene: TRBV6-6
J gene: TRBJ2-5

CDR3 protein: CASSLVLSGGAGSYNEQFF
V gene: TRBV7-6
J gene: TRBJ2-1

CDR3 protein: CAISESGGAIGGYTF
V gene: TRBV10-3
J gene: TRBJ1-2

CDR3 protein: CAWKASASGAYNEQFF
V gene: TRBV30
J gene: TRBJ2-1

CDR3 protein: CASSPGQVGGYTF
V gene: TRBV6-5
J gene: TRBJ1-2

CDR3 protein: CASSPTGIGSSGANVLTF
V gene: TRBV18
J gene: TRBJ2-6

CDR3 protein: CASSLGLAGAETQYF
V gene: TRBV5-1
J gene: TRBJ2-5

CDR3 protein: CASSVVGTNSPLHF
V gene: TRBV9
J gene: TRBJ1-6

CDR3 protein: CASSFHSILNTEAFF
V gene: TRBV7-2
J gene: TRBJ1-1

CDR3 protein: CASSFTQGAPYEQYF
V gene: TRBV11-2
J gene: TRBJ2-7

CDR3 protein: CASSEGGAGWGETQYF
V gene: TRBV2
J gene: TRBJ2-5

CDR3 protein: CASSPQGFQETQYF
V gene: TRBV19
J gene: TRBJ2-5